This T cell receptor (beta chain) was found in a study of T cells in tuberculosis. Study background: In South Africa, adults with active tuberculosis were compared with IGRA-negative and latently infected IGRA-positive adolescents.

Sequencing was performed with immunoSEQ multiplex PCR; in TCRdb, only in-frame clones are kept and a portion is missing. The repertoire includes tens of thousands of clones, roughly nine tenths of them detected once, and 2% to 2.5% sits in the top ten. The ends were cut back, 6 bases at V and 1 base at J, with 9 bases in the middle. Germline-derived CDR1 and CDR2 are MDHEN and SYDVKM. This CDR3 has 13 residues. General study points: Cases with active tuberculosis were adults, while controls were adolescents.

To note about this clone: Its specificity is unknown.

This chain links TRBV28 with TRBJ1-1; a weak D match, TRBD1 (5 bases). The sample comprised PBMCs. The source is a donor between 10 and 35 years old with latent tuberculosis or without tuberculosis infection. Here the CDR3 reads CASRRQTNTEAFF. CDR3 nucleotides: TGTGCCAGCAGAAGACAGACGAACACTGAAGCTTTCTTT.